The clone carrying this TCR beta chain came up a few times. The antigen remains unidentified. This record belongs to a study of early T cells in non-severe SARS-CoV-2 infection. Study overall: Sequencing of unsorted whole blood was done on bulk RNA, leaving chains unpaired. Overall study findings and caveats: VDJdb-based matching was biased toward anti-spike CD8 responses and missed private and CD4 specificities.

Individual cDNA molecules were tagged with unique molecular identifiers. MiXCR was run by TCRdb on the 5' RACE reads, yielding one entry per CDR3 protein. In the table there are around 59,000 distinct CDR3 sequences, about an eighth of which are singletons. The trim removed 5 bases at V and 2 bases at J, leaving 4 bases unmatched. CDR1 is MDHEN and CDR2 is SYDVKM in the germline V gene. The CDR3 consists of 14 residues. The sample comprised whole blood. V gene TRBV28 combines with J gene TRBJ2-5; the match to TRBD1 covers 8 bases. The source of this sequence is an adult who was a healthcare worker with PCR-confirmed SARS-CoV-2 infection or an uninfected control (not recorded which). CDR3 DNA: TGTGCCAGCAGTCCGGGACAGGCACAAGAGACCCAGTACTTC. Protein sequence: CASSPGQAQETQYF. Using reference TRBV28 and TRBJ2-5 for the parts outside the CDR3, the full variable domain is DVKVTQSSRYLVKRTGEKVFLECVQDMDHENMFWYRQDPGLGLRLIYFSYDVKMKEKGDIPEGYSVSREKKERFSLILESASTNQTSMYLCASSPGQAQETQYFGPGTRLLVL.